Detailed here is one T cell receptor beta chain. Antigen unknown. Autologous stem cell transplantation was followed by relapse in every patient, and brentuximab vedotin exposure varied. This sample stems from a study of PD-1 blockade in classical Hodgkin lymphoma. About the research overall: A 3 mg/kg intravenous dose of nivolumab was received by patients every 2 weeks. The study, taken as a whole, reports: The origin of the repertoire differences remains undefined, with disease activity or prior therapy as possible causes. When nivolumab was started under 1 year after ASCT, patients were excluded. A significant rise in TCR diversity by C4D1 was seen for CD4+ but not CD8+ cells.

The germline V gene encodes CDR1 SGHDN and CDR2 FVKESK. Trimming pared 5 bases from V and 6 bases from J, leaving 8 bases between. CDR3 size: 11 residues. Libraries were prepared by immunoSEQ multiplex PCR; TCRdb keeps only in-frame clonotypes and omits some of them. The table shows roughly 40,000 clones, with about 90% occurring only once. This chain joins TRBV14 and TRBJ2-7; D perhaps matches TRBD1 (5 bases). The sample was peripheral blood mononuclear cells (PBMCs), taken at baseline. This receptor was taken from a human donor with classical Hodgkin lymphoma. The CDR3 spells CASSGHTEQYF. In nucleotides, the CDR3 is TGTGCCAGCAGCGGACATACCGAGCAGTACTTC.